This TCR beta chain is from a study of blood T cell repertoires in COVID-19. Study overall: There were acute and convalescent COVID-19 samples, and they came from the United States, Italy and Spain. Sources were T cells, B-cell-depleted T cells, or PBMCs; the material itself was cDNA or gDNA.

As processed by the authors: Amplified reference gene primers provided the basis for estimating nucleated cell counts. Here immunoSEQ multiplex PCR was the method, and the copy in TCRdb shows in-frame clones only, minus some. V, J and clone size were drawn from that table, and D and trimming were deduced from the DNA. Of about 230,000 clones in the sample, 80% to 90% were seen once. This clone appeared once. This receptor was obtained from a woman older than 75 with active or convalescent COVID-19. The sample was peripheral blood.

The CDR3 region is CASTMGQSGELFF. The DNA for the CDR3 is TGTGCCAGCACCATGGGACAATCCGGGGAGCTGTTTTTT. The chain carries TRBV11-3 and TRBJ2-2; weak D call: TRBD1 (6 bases). V was pared by 7 bases and J by 6 bases, with 12 bases between. Germline V lookup: CDR1 SGHNT, CDR2 YENEEA. The CDR3 spans 13 residues. The whole variable domain, remainder taken from reference TRBV11-3 and TRBJ2-2, is EAGVVQSPRYKIIEKKQPVAFWCNPISGHNTLYWYLQNLGQGPELLIRYENEEAVDDSQLPKDRFSAERLKGVDSTLKIQPAELGDSAVYLCASTMGQSGELFFGEGSRLTVL.